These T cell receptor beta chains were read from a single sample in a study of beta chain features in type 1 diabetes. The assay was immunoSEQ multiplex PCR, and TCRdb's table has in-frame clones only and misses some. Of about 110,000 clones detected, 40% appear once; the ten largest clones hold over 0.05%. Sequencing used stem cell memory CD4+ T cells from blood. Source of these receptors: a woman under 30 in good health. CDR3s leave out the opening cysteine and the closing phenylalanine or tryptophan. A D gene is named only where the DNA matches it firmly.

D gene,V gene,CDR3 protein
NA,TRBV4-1,ASSQDEGTFSYEQY
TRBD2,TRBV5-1,ASSAGLAGFNEQF
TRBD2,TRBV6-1,ASRLEGLAFAEQF
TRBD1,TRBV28,ASSPGDSANEKLF
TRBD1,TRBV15,ATRKTGTLTSGYT
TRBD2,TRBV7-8,ASSLTRTSGRHGELF
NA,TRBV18,ASSPRQGRNEQF
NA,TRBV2,ASSEERVGETQY
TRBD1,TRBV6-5,ASSYRGTGANQPQH
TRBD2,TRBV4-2,ASSHGLAGDTPETQY
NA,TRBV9,ASSVGVAFRQETQY
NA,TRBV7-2,ASSLRLRETQY
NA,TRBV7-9,ASSQGAPHSYEQY
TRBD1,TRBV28,ASSTTGQGIAAF
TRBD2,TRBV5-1,ASSTGLAGVTSTDTQY
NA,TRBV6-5,ASSSAGLYSYEQY
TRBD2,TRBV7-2,ASSSRLAGGGKF
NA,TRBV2,ASSEWAPGHEQF
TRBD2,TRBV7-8,ASSPFLAGVHNEQF
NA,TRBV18,ASSPSARGIASTDTQY
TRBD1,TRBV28,ASRIPGQYNEQF
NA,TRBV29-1,SVVGRETQY
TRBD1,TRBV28,ASSSPGQGYQPQH
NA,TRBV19,ASQAWSSYNEQF
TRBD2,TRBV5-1,ASSLRFSTSGRRRNEQF
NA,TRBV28,ASSFITSRKYNEQF
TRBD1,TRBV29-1,SVRTGSYGYT
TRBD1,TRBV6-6,ASSYGQGGQPQH
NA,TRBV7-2,ASSLYAARTEAF
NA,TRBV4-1,ASSQDQGNAYGYT
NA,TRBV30,AWEAGSGQPQH
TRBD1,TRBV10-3,AISLNQGETAF
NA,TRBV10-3,AISESGHLSSGNTIY
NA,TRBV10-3,AITSGADYGYT
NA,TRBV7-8,ASSYAQGQPQH
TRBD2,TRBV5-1,ASRTSGRYNEQF
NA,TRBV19,ASGISGASNQPQH
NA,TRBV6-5,ASSSPGYTEQY
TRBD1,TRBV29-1,SATRTGGRDTQY
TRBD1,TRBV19,ASSPLGQGARNEQF
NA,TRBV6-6,ASSSQETQY
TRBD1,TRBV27,ASRRGGRFYGYT
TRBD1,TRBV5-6,ASSLQGMNTEAF
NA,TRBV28,ASSLAERGGYT
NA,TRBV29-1,SVETSREDTQY
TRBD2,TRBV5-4,ASSFLAGATHEQF
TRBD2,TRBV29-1,SGRATSSYNEQF
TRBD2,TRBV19,ASSIRAGEGEQY
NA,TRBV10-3,AISDYSNLQETQY
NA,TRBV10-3,AISVASSYNEQF
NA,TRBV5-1,ASSLGAGGYGYT
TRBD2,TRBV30,AWSVTGGYSRDEQF
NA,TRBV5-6,ASSRTRGLLKTNTEAF
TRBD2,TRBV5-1,ASSPGLASGELF
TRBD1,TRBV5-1,ASSLGGQGPPGGY
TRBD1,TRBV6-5,ASTPGTGYYEQY
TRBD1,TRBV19,ASSVLDREKGYT
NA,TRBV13,ASSPRDSQGNEQY